Sequencing of this T cell receptor (beta chain) was carried out in a study of T-cell memory formation after mild COVID-19. There are a few counts of this clonotype. Sample barcodes and UMIs were carried by the TCR alpha and TCR beta cDNA libraries that 5'RACE generated with constant-segment primers. Using its own MiXCR run on the 5' RACE reads, TCRdb lists one record per CDR3 protein. Altogether 340,000 or so distinct CDR3 sequences are present, 10% to 15% being singletons, with the ten largest covering over 20%. The source material was PBMCs or a T cell subset sorted from them (not recorded which). The receptor's source is a man between 18 and 29 years old who had mild COVID-19 (a few samples of this study predate the infection). Cell type and time point are not known.

CDR3 in DNA: TGTGCCAGCAGCCCCCGGGACTTCACAGATACGCAGTATTTT. Its protein product is CASSPRDFTDTQYF. This chain uses TRBV3-2 with TRBJ2-3; TRBD2 is the table's D call, not checked against the DNA. TRBV3-2 is labeled a pseudogene. This CDR3 spans 14 amino acids.